These 13 T cell receptor beta chains originate from one sample sequenced in a study of shared clonotypes between healthy human individuals. Produced via immunoSEQ multiplex PCR; TCRdb's table is partial and in-frame only. The sample yields roughly 1,800,000 clones, roughly 95% seen once. Naive CD8 cells comprised CD45RO-negative, CCR7-positively selected cells, excluding terminally differentiated effector memory CD45RA+ cells. Sequencing input: naive CD8+ T cells sorted from blood. The source is a man aged 18 to 29 in good health.

The V gene is TRBV5-6, the J gene TRBJ1-1, with TRBD1 as a possible D gene (5 bases). Deletions cut 1 base from V and 3 bases from J, with 10 bases between. The CDR3 runs 14 residues. CDR1 is SGHDT, CDR2 YYEEEE, per germline. CDR3 loop: CASSLIGGDTEAFF. DNA for the CDR3: TGTGCCAGCAGCTTGATTGGGGGAGACACTGAAGCTTTCTTT. Together with reference TRBV5-6 and TRBJ1-1, the CDR3 gives the full variable domain: DAGVTQSPTHLIKTRGQQVTLRCSPKSGHDTVSWYQQALGQGPQFIFQYYEEEERQRGNFPDRFSGHQFPNYSSELNVNALLLGDSALYLCASSLIGGDTEAFFGQGTRLTVV.

The chain joins TRBV29-1 to TRBJ2-1; D unresolved. Trimming cost V 3 bases and J 1 base, with 4 bases left between them. Germline CDR1 reads SQVTM; CDR2 reads ANQGSEA. This CDR3 has 12 amino acids. The CDR3 region is CSVDRSYNEQFF. The CDR3 bases are TGCAGCGTTGACAGGTCCTACAATGAGCAGTTCTTC.

V gene TRBV27 combines with J gene TRBJ2-1; 12 bases map to TRBD2. This CDR3 contains 22 residues. With 4 bases clipped from V and 6 bases from J, the junction kept 25 bases outside the gene matches. CDR1 and CDR2 from the germline V gene are MNHEY and SMNVEV (reference sequence). CDR3 region: CASSSRTGLAGRGSSDANEQFF. The CDR3 DNA is TGTGCCAGCAGTTCCCGAACGGGACTAGCGGGCAGAGGGTCGAGTGATGCCAATGAGCAGTTCTTC.

The V call is TRBV27, the J call TRBJ2-5; 9 nucleotides match TRBD1. The germline CDR1 and CDR2 sequences are MNHEY and SMNVEV (reference sequence). This CDR3 region has 15 residues. The V gene end was trimmed by 2 bases and the J gene end by 10 bases; junction bases not matched to a gene: 11. The CDR3 DNA sequence: TGTGCCAGCAGTTTAACTCCCGGGACAGGGACGGGCCAGTACTTC. Protein: CASSLTPGTGTGQYF.

This clone was found once. This sequence joins TRBV7-6 and TRBJ2-7; no clear D. In germline, CDR1 is SGHVS, CDR2 FNYEAQ. The CDR3 has 14 residues. V gave up 1 base and J gave up 1 base, with 8 bases separating them. CDR3 residues: CASSLGLGSYEQYF. CDR3 nucleotide sequence: TGTGCCAGCAGCTTAGGATTGGGGTCCTACGAGCAGTACTTC.

The chain carries TRBV5-1 and TRBJ2-7, with 10 bases fitting TRBD2. The CDR3 consists of 14 residues. Trimming removed 4 bases from V and 4 bases from J; junction bases left unmatched: 5. The germline CDR1 and CDR2 sequences are SGHRS and YFSETQ. The CDR3 loop reads CASSPSGGAYEQYF. The CDR3 nucleotides read TGCGCCAGCAGCCCCAGCGGGGGGGCGTACGAGCAGTACTTC.

For this clone: This specimen includes other DNA sequences encoding the same CDR3. The chain joins TRBV5-6 to TRBJ1-5; D unclear. Trimming took 2 bases from V and 1 from J, leaving 4 bases between them. The CDR3 covers 13 residues. CDR1 is SGHDT, CDR2 YYEEEE, per germline. This CDR3 is CASSLGSNQPQHF. CDR3 nucleotides: TGTGCCAGCAGCTTAGGGAGCAATCAGCCCCAGCATTTT.

J is TRBJ2-7 and V is TRBV13; D is unresolved. CDR3 length equals 15 residues. The ends were cut back, 3 bases at V and 4 bases at J, with 16 bases in the middle. Germline CDR1 PRHDT, CDR2 FYEKMQ (reference sequence). The CDR3 DNA is TGTGCCAGCAGCTTCAGTGAAGAAGCCCCATACGAGCAGTACTTC. Translation: CASSFSEEAPYEQYF.

This clone was observed a single time. V gene TRBV19 combines with J gene TRBJ1-2; tentative D call: TRBD1 (5 bases). The CDR3 runs 15 residues. Germline loops: CDR1 LNHDA, CDR2 SQIVND (reference sequence). The V and J ends lost 5 bases and 6 bases respectively, with 19 bases between them. The CDR3 DNA reads TGTGCCAGTAGTCCCTTCGCCGGGACGGACAATGGCTACACCTTC. Residues: CASSPFAGTDNGYTF.

The chain has TRBV28 and TRBJ1-1, with 9 bases aligning to TRBD1. After removal of 5 bases from V and 4 bases from J, the junction contained 11 bases not matched to a gene. This CDR3 spans 16 amino acids. Germline V gene data show CDR1 as MDHEN and CDR2 as SYDVKM. The CDR3 DNA sequence: TGTGCCAGCAGTCACGGGACAGGGATTATGAGCACTGAAGCTTTCTTT. Protein product: CASSHGTGIMSTEAFF.

This chain connects TRBV4-1 to TRBJ2-5, with D possibly being TRBD1 (5 bases). The length of the CDR3 is 14 residues. CDR1 MGHRA and CDR2 YSYEKL come from the germline V gene. Trimming left V 4 bases short and J 2 bases short, with 11 bases between. In DNA, the CDR3 is TGCGCCAGCAGCCGACAGACAGAGCAAGAGACCCAGTACTTC. Its translation: CASSRQTEQETQYF.

The V and J genes are TRBV4-3 and TRBJ2-1, with D hard to call. CDR1 is LGHNA, CDR2 YSLEER, per germline. The CDR3 runs to 13 residues. V gave up 0 bases and J gave up 5 bases, with 5 bases separating them. The CDR3 bases are TGCGCCAGCAGCCAAGAAAACGACAATGAGCAGTTCTTC. It translates to CASSQENDNEQFF.

The chain links TRBV4-1 to TRBJ1-1; unclear D gene. Trimming took off 2 bases at V and 3 bases at J, with 4 bases between the two ends. The CDR3 length is 12 residues. Per the germline V gene, CDR1 is MGHRA and CDR2 is YSYEKL. Written as DNA, the CDR3 is TGCGCCAGCAGCCAACCAGACACTGAAGCTTTCTTT. The encoded protein is CASSQPDTEAFF.